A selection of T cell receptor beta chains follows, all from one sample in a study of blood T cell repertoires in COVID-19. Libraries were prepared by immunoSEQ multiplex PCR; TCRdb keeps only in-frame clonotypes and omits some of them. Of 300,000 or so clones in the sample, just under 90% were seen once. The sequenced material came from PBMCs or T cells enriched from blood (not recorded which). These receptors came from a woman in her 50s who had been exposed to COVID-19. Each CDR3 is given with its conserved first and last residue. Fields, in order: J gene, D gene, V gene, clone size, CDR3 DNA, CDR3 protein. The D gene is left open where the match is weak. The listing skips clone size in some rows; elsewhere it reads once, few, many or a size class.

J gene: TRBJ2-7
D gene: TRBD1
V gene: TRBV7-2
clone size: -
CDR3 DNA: TGTGCCAGCAGCTCGGACAGGGTCTCCTACGAGCAGTACTTC
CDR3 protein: CASSSDRVSYEQYF

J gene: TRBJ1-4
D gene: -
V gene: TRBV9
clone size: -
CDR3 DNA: TGTGCCAGCAGCGTAGCGGCAGGTAATGAAAAACTGTTTTTT
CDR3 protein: CASSVAAGNEKLFF

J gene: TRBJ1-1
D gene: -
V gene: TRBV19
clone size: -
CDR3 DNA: TGTGCCAGTAGTAAATTCGGGGGGTCGAACACTGAAGCTTTCTTT
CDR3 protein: CASSKFGGSNTEAFF

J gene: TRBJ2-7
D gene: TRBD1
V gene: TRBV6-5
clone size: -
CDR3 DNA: TGTGCCAGCAGTTACGGGACAGACCTATACGAGCAGTACTTC
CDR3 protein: CASSYGTDLYEQYF

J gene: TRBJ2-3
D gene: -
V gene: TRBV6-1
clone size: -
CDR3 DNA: TGTGCCAGCAGTGAAGCGCCCCAGCCAGCGAGCACAGATACGCAGTATTTT
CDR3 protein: CASSEAPQPASTDTQYF

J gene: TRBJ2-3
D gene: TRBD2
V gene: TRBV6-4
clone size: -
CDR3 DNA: TGTGCCAGCAGTGACGAAGCTAGCGGGGGGGCCGTAGATACGCAGTATTTT
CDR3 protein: CASSDEASGGAVDTQYF

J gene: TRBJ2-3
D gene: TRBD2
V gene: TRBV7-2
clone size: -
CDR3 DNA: TGTGCCAGCAGCTTCACTAGCGGGGGGGTAAATACGCAGTATTTT
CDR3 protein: CASSFTSGGVNTQYF

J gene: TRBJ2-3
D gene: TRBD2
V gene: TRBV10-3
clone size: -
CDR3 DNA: TGTGCCATCAAGGAAGGCGGGGGGGCCTTAACAGATACGCAGTATTTT
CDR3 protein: CAIKEGGGALTDTQYF

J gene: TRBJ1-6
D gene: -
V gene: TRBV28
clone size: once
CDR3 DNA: TGTGCCAGCAGAACAGGGTTTAATTCACCCCTCCACTTT
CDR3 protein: CASRTGFNSPLHF

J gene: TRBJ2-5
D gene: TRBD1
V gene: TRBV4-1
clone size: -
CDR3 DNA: TGCGCCAGCAGCCAAGTGGGACAGGAGGAGACCCAGTACTTC
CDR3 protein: CASSQVGQEETQYF

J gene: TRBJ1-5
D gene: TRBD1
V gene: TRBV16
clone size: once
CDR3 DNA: TGTGCCAGCAGCCAAAGGGACAGGGGTCTACGAAGCAATCAGCCCCAGCATTTT
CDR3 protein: CASSQRDRGLRSNQPQHF

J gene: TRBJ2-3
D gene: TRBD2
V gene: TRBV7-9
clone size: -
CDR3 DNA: TGTGCCAGCAGCGACAGACTGACTAGCGGGGGGGTAGATACGCAGTATTTT
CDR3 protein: CASSDRLTSGGVDTQYF